Listed below are T cell receptor beta chains from one sample, sequenced in a study of T cell responses to AZD1222 COVID-19 vaccine. Assay used: immunoSEQ multiplex PCR; TCRdb lists only in-frame clones, some missing. The profile covers about 180,000 clones, with about 90% appearing a single time and 11% taken by the ten largest. This specimen was peripheral blood, taken 28 days after the second AZD1222 dose. The receptors originated from an adult who received the AZD1222 COVID-19 vaccine. Each CDR3 is given with its conserved first and last residue. Fields, in order: clone size, V gene, CDR3 protein. The size entry is marked missing in some rows and otherwise reads once, few, many or a size class.

clone size: .
V gene: TRBV6-5
CDR3 protein: CASSYSTARGSPLHF

clone size: .
V gene: TRBV6-2/TRBV6-3
CDR3 protein: CASSFGRKETQYF

clone size: .
V gene: TRBV2
CDR3 protein: CASSRDRTNTGELFF

clone size: .
V gene: TRBV21-1
CDR3 protein: CASSNLRGTAKNIQYF

clone size: .
V gene: TRBV5-6
CDR3 protein: CASSLVQNTGELFF

clone size: .
V gene: TRBV5-1
CDR3 protein: CASSLTGDRPQETQYF

clone size: .
V gene: TRBV19
CDR3 protein: CASSIGDRAGANVLTF

clone size: .
V gene: TRBV6-1
CDR3 protein: CASSPQDYEQYF

clone size: .
V gene: TRBV5-1
CDR3 protein: CASSPVDGSKGYTF

clone size: .
V gene: TRBV5-1
CDR3 protein: CASSFERGYEQYF

clone size: once
V gene: TRBV7-9
CDR3 protein: CASSLGVAGRGEKLFF

clone size: .
V gene: TRBV10-3
CDR3 protein: CAISESTRYEQYF

clone size: .
V gene: TRBV7-3
CDR3 protein: CASSSGLYNEQFF

clone size: .
V gene: TRBV28
CDR3 protein: CASSINRDGSYEQYF

clone size: .
V gene: TRBV6-5
CDR3 protein: CASSYNPGRVFEQYF

clone size: .
V gene: TRBV7-2
CDR3 protein: CASSSSPTGGHQPQHF

clone size: .
V gene: TRBV6-5
CDR3 protein: CASRVGSYEQYF

clone size: .
V gene: TRBV7-3
CDR3 protein: CASSENGGNEQYF

clone size: .
V gene: TRBV30
CDR3 protein: CAWSVDTGVYGYTF

clone size: .
V gene: TRBV5-6
CDR3 protein: CASSILAGADNEQFF

clone size: .
V gene: TRBV6-5
CDR3 protein: CASSRHRDLLEAFF

clone size: .
V gene: TRBV4-1
CDR3 protein: CASSPRDRVGGYTF

clone size: .
V gene: TRBV6-2/TRBV6-3
CDR3 protein: CASSYLDTQYF

clone size: .
V gene: TRBV9
CDR3 protein: CASSPAGAVYGYTF

clone size: few
V gene: TRBV7-8
CDR3 protein: CASSFDSTVDSPLHF

clone size: .
V gene: TRBV5-8
CDR3 protein: CASSLILRTGPYTGELFF

clone size: .
V gene: TRBV28
CDR3 protein: CASSFGLQDSPLHF

clone size: .
V gene: TRBV5-1
CDR3 protein: CASSFRGAAANTGELFF

clone size: .
V gene: TRBV7-2
CDR3 protein: CASSLKVNTEAFF

clone size: .
V gene: TRBV30
CDR3 protein: CAWSVQGDSPLHF

clone size: .
V gene: TRBV3-1/TRBV3-2
CDR3 protein: CASSQDVQGNYGYTF

clone size: .
V gene: TRBV7-2
CDR3 protein: CASSWAGINTEAFF